This entry lists 21 T cell receptor beta chains sequenced from one sample in a study of response to subunit inactivated influenza vaccine. TCRdb fed the RT-PCR reads into MiXCR, producing one record per CDR3 protein. The data show about 540,000 distinct CDR3 sequences, under 25% seen once. A further study also used this sample, focusing on T cells expressing NK-cell markers. Per that paper: TCR beta libraries carry UMIs added by 5'RACE template switching.

The source material was CD4+ T cells sorted from PBMCs, sampled 11 to 12 days after vaccination. These receptors all come from a man in his forties or fifties who received an inactivated influenza vaccine.

This chain connects TRBV10-2 to TRBJ2-5; D is ambiguous. The ends were cut back, 2 bases at V and 1 base at J, with 2 bases in the middle. There are 12 residues in the CDR3. From germline, CDR1 is WSHSY and CDR2 SAAADI. In DNA, the CDR3 is TGCGCCAGCAGTGAGGTCCAAGAGACCCAGTACTTC. Translated: CASSEVQETQYF.

This rearrangement joins TRBV20-1 to TRBJ2-1; 13 nucleotides agree with TRBD2. The J call is doubtful: the DNA matches TRBJ2-7 better. Germline assignment: CDR1 DFQATT and CDR2 SNEGSKA (reference sequence). This CDR3 is 18 amino acids long. In DNA form, the CDR3 reads TGCAGTGCTATTACCGGGACTAGCGGGAAGGGATCGCAGAATGAGCAGTACTTC. This sequence encodes CSAITGTSGKGSQNEQYF.

Details on this clonotype: The junction departs from germline at one end; a sequencing error may be responsible. The chain carries TRBV6-4 and TRBJ2-1, with D possibly being TRBD1 or TRBD2 (5 bases each). Germline CDR1 MRHNA, CDR2 SNTAGT. This CDR3 spans 13 amino acids. The CDR3 loop reads CASSSSRGTEQKF. CDR3 coding DNA: TGTGCCAGCAGTTCCTCCCGTGGGACGGAGCAGAAGTTC.

The chain joins TRBV6-2 or TRBV6-3 to TRBJ2-1; the D gene could be TRBD1 or TRBD2 (5 bases each). The CDR3 is 14 amino acids. The germline gives CDR1 MNHEY, CDR2 SVGEGT. V was pared by 7 bases and J by 4 bases, with 14 bases between. The CDR3 sequence is CASIPNGGYNEQFF. The CDR3 DNA sequence: TGTGCCAGCATCCCCAATGGGGGTTACAATGAGCAGTTCTTC.

This clonotype showed up many times. The rearrangement uses TRBV4-3 and TRBJ2-3; a weak D match, TRBD1 (5 bases). Germline CDR1 LGHNA, CDR2 YSLEER. The CDR3 sequence is 15 residues long. V lost 3 bases and J lost 1, with 11 bases in between. The CDR3, as DNA: TGCGCCAGCAGCCAGGCCTTCAGGGGCACAGATACGCAGTATTTT. Residues: CASSQAFRGTDTQYF.

This clonotype was counted ten times or more. This chain connects TRBV5-6 to TRBJ2-5; D gene uncertain. Germline-derived CDR1 and CDR2 are SGHDT and YYEEEE. The CDR3 length is 13 residues. V lost 2 bases to trimming and J lost 6 bases, with 11 bases between them. CDR3: CASSFTTSKTQYF. The CDR3 DNA reads TGTGCCAGCAGCTTCACCACCTCGAAGACCCAGTACTTC.

The chain uses TRBV14 and TRBJ2-1, with TRBD1 identical over 7 bases. The germline V gene encodes CDR1 SGHDN and CDR2 FVKESK. This CDR3 spans 13 amino acids. J gave up 9 bases and V 4 bases, and 6 bases lay outside the gene matches. The CDR3 sequence: CASSRDRVGEQFF. CDR3 DNA: TGTGCCAGCAGCCGAGACAGGGTCGGTGAGCAGTTCTTC.

This clonotype has only a few counts. The V gene is TRBV4-2, the J gene TRBJ2-1, with D hard to call. CDR3 size: 16 residues. V was cut by 0 bases and J by 5 bases, with 14 bases left in between. Germline V CDR1 and CDR2: LGHNA, YNFKEQ. Here the CDR3 DNA reads TGTGCCAGCAGCCAAGATTGGCTAGAAATGGACAATGAGCAGTTCTTC. Translated, it gives CASSQDWLEMDNEQFF.

The chain combines TRBV5-1 with TRBJ2-3, with 8 bases matching TRBD1. Germline V lookup: CDR1 SGHRS, CDR2 YFSETQ. The CDR3 consists of 15 residues. V dropped 2 bases and J dropped 2; count of bases not matched to a gene: 4. CDR3 in DNA: TGCGCCAGCAGCTTCGGACAGGGCCCCACAGATACGCAGTATTTT. Its protein product is CASSFGQGPTDTQYF.

V is TRBV7-2 and J is TRBJ2-5; D might be TRBD2 (7 bases). Trimming shortened V by 2 bases and J by 5 bases, and 15 bases separated the two germline ends. This CDR3 is built from 15 residues. Looked up from germline, CDR1 is SGHTA and CDR2 is FQGNSA. CDR3 sequence: CASSLPGGGRETQYF. In nucleotides, the CDR3 is TGTGCCAGCAGCTTACCTGGCGGGGGCCGGGAGACCCAGTACTTC.

The sample holds one count of this clonotype. The rearrangement uses TRBV2 and TRBJ2-7; D unresolved. CDR3 length: 14 amino acids. Trimming removed 3 bases from V and 3 bases from J, with 12 bases in between. Germline CDR1 is SNHLY and CDR2 is FYNNEI. The CDR3 here is CASSDVRPSYEQYF. CDR3 bases: TGTGCCAGCAGTGATGTGCGGCCCAGCTACGAGCAGTACTTC.

This chain joins TRBV12-3 or TRBV12-4 and TRBJ1-5; 9 bases fit TRBD1. J gave up 2 bases and V 6 bases, and 8 bases lay outside the gene matches. CDR3 length: 16 amino acids. The CDR3, as DNA: TGTGCCAGCAGAAGTACAGGGGGCGCGGGCAATCAGCCCCAGCATTTT. As protein: CASRSTGGAGNQPQHF.

V is TRBV15 and J is TRBJ2-7, with no clear D. The V end lost 0 bases, the J end lost 1 base, and 7 bases lay between the germline ends. CDR1 LNHNV and CDR2 YYDKDF come from the germline V gene (reference sequence). The CDR3 extends over 14 amino acids. CDR3 sequence (DNA): TGTGCCACCAGCAGAGATGGCCGTTCCTACGAGCAGTACTTC. It is translated as CATSRDGRSYEQYF.

This clonotype was seen only a few times. The CDR3 here is CASSPVWETQYF. CDR3 nucleotides: TGTGCCAGCAGCCCAGTGTGGGAGACCCAGTACTTC. The chain links TRBV7-9 to TRBJ2-5; D is unresolved. Germline loops: CDR1 SEHNR, CDR2 FQNEAQ (reference sequence). The ends were cut back, 5 bases at V and 5 bases at J, with 9 bases in the middle. The CDR3 has 12 residues. The full variable domain, rest sourced from reference TRBV7-9 and TRBJ2-5, is DTGVSQNPRHKITKRGQNVTFRCDPISEHNRLYWYRQTLGQGPEFLTYFQNEAQLEKSRLLSDRFSAERPKGSFSTLEIQRTEQGDSAMYLCASSPVWETQYFGPGTRLLVL.

This chain uses TRBV11-3 with TRBJ2-1; weak D call: TRBD1 (6 bases). The CDR3 has 12 residues. Germline assignment: CDR1 SGHNT and CDR2 YENEEA. The V and J ends lost 5 bases and 5 bases respectively, with 7 bases between them. The CDR3 protein is CASSDRNNEQFF. The CDR3 coding sequence is TGTGCCAGCAGCGACAGGAACAATGAGCAGTTCTTC.

CDR3 protein: CASSLGQLGSDEQFF. In nucleotides, the CDR3 is TGTGCCAGCAGCTTAGGGCAGCTGGGGTCCGATGAGCAGTTCTTC. The chain recombines TRBV7-9 with TRBJ2-1; no clear D. The CDR3 totals 15 residues. With 1 base removed from V and 8 bases from J, the gap between germline ends came to 15 bases. CDR1 and CDR2 from the germline V gene are SEHNR and FQNEAQ (reference sequence).

This clonotype was seen only a few times. The J gene is TRBJ2-2, the V gene TRBV29-1; TRBD1 aligns across 8 bases. The ends lost 5 bases at V and 7 bases at J; junction bases unmatched: 9. The CDR3 contains 14 residues. Germline-derived CDR1 and CDR2 are SQVTM and ANQGSEA. CDR3 residues: CSVNGQGSVGELFF. CDR3 DNA sequence: TGCAGCGTTAATGGACAGGGATCAGTCGGGGAGCTGTTTTTT.

This clonotype was detected a few times. V is TRBV28 and J is TRBJ2-5; the D is unclear. The V end lost 4 bases, the J end lost 4 bases, and 13 bases lay between the germline ends. The V gene's germline CDR1 is MDHEN and CDR2 SYDVKM. The CDR3 sequence is 14 residues long. The chain's CDR3 is CASSWWSRLETQYF. The CDR3 DNA reads as TGTGCCAGCAGTTGGTGGTCTAGACTAGAGACCCAGTACTTC.

Only a few counts were recorded for this clonotype. CDR3 protein: CSASPGSTYEQYF. The DNA of the CDR3 is TGCAGTGCTAGCCCCGGGAGCACCTACGAGCAGTACTTC. V is TRBV20-1 and J is TRBJ2-7, with D maybe TRBD2 (6 bases). Per germline, CDR1 DFQATT and CDR2 SNEGSKA (reference sequence). The CDR3 runs 13 residues. Trimming removed 3 bases from V and 2 bases from J, with 11 bases in between.

The rearrangement joins TRBV10-1 to TRBJ1-4, with 7 nucleotides matching TRBD1. The germline V gene has CDR1 WNHNN and CDR2 SYGVQD (reference sequence). The CDR3 sequence is 15 residues long. Trimming took 6 bases from V and 8 from J; bases not matched to a gene: 12. The CDR3 loop reads CASSPNAGGKEKLFF. For the CDR3, the DNA is TGCGCCAGCAGCCCAAACGCAGGGGGAAAGGAAAAACTGTTTTTT.

The gene calls are TRBV20-1 and TRBJ2-5, with 8 bases lining up with TRBD1. Germline loops: CDR1 DFQATT, CDR2 SNEGSKA (reference sequence). The CDR3 spans 14 residues. With V trimmed by 5 bases and J by 2 bases, 7 bases remained unmatched. The CDR3 DNA is TGCAGTGCTCGAGGACAGGGCCAACAAGAGACCCAGTACTTC. Its protein is CSARGQGQQETQYF.